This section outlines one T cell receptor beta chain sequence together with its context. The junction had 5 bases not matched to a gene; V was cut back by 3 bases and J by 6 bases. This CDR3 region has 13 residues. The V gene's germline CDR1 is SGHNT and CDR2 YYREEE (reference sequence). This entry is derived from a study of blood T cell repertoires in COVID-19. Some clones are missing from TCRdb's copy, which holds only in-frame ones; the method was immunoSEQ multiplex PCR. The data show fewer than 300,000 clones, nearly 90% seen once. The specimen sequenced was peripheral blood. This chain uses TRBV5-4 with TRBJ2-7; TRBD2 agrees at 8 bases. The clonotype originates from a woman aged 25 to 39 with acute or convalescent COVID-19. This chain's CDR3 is CASSSRLASEQYF. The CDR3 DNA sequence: TGTGCCAGCAGCTCCCGACTAGCGTCCGAGCAGTACTTC.